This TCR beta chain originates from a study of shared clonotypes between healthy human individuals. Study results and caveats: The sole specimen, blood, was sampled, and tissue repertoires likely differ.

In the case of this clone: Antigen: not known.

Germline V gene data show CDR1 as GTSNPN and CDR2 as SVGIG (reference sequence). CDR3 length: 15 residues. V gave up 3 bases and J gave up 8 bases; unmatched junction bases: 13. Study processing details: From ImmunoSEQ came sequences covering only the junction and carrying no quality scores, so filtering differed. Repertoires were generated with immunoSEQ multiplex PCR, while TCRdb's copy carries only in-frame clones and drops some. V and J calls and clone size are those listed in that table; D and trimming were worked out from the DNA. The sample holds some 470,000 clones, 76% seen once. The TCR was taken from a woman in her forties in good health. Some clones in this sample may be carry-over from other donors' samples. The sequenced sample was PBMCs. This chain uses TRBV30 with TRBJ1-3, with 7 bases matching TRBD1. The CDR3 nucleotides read TGTGCCTGGAGGTTAGCCGGGACAGCGCCACACACCATATATTTT. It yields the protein CAWRLAGTAPHTIYF.